This TCR beta chain was sequenced for a study of a mutant IDH1 vaccine in newly diagnosed glioma. Some clones are missing from TCRdb's copy, which holds only in-frame ones; the method was immunoSEQ multiplex PCR. Of approximately 35,000 clones listed, 55% to 60% are singletons. Germline V CDR1 and CDR2: MDHEN, SYDVKM. There are 17 residues in the CDR3. V was pared by 1 base and J by 8 bases, with 21 bases between. Time point meaning: week 5, during vaccination. Each dose delivered 300 ug of mutant IDH1 20-mer peptide subcutaneously with imiquimod. This clone turned up a few times. As yet, its antigen is unknown.

This material consisted of PBMCs, taken from a glioma patient whose treatment included an IDH1 peptide vaccine. The chain uses TRBV28 and TRBJ1-3; D may be TRBD1 (5 bases). The origin of this receptor is a woman under 30 with glioma. As DNA, the CDR3 is TGTGCCAGCAGTTTATATCTAGACCGACCTGAAGGGGACACCATATATTTT. It translates to CASSLYLDRPEGDTIYF.